This T cell receptor (beta chain) is drawn from a study of human T cells and chemical hapten exposure. This CDR3 has 15 amino acids. V lost 4 bases to trimming and J lost 2 bases, with 15 bases between them. Germline CDR1 is SGHKS and CDR2 is YYEKEE (reference sequence). In TCRdb, the RACE reads were re-called with MiXCR into one record per CDR3 protein. The data contain fewer than 150,000 distinct CDR3 sequences, roughly 15% of them seen just once; the ten biggest clones take up approximately 0.89%. There are a few counts of this clonotype. Regarding time point: patch test 1, 2 weeks after DPC sensitization. Documented treatment: therapeutic diphenylcyclopropenone sensitization with weekly scalp DPC. Researchers extracted total RNA from unfractionated whole blood.

This rearrangement joins TRBV5-5 to TRBJ1-1, with D uncertain. The sample consisted of whole blood, taken in connection with sensitization to the hapten diphenylcyclopropenone (DPC). This TCR was recovered from a man in his late teens or twenties with alopecia areata. Some clones in this sample may be carry-over from other donors' samples. DNA for the CDR3: TGTGCCAGCAGCCGACTGGACGTCGGAAACACTGAAGCTTTCTTT. Amino acid sequence: CASSRLDVGNTEAFF.